This TCR beta chain was sequenced during a study of T cell repertoires in cytomegalovirus infection. The wider study: Selected CMV epitopes included recently identified HLA-C-restricted ones as well as well-studied HLA-B-restricted ones. Carrying CMV and the relevant HLA type showed in public TCR beta signatures. The study's findings and limits: CMV carriers with the relevant HLA were identified by cumulative public TCR beta family frequency.

This clonotype was counted only a few times. Its antigen remains unidentified. Germline trimming cut 5 bases from V and 9 bases from J; bases unmatched to any gene: 4. The CDR3 extends over 12 amino acids. The germline V gene has CDR1 DFQATT and CDR2 SNEGSKA (reference sequence). Using its own MiXCR run on the reads, TCRdb lists one record per CDR3 protein. The data contain some 480,000 distinct CDR3 sequences, 33% of them singletons. The TCR sequence derives from a human donor in good health (CMV status not recorded). Some clones in this sample may be carry-over from other donors' samples. The sample was cultured PBMCs, taken from culture after CMV antigen stimulation. This rearrangement joins TRBV20-1 to TRBJ1-6, with 7 bases aligning to TRBD1. The CDR3 bases are TGCAGTGCTTCAGGGGGTGGTTCACCCCTCCACTTT. Its protein product is CSASGGGSPLHF.